This T cell receptor (beta chain) was identified in a study of CD8+CD57+ T cells in acquired aplastic anemia. Across the study: Average DNA yield from sorted CD4+ and CD8+ cells was around 3 ug. Notes on the study in general: Patients and controls turned out to have roughly 30 CD8+ CDR3 sequences in common.

Trimming removed 6 bases from V and 2 bases from J, with 14 bases in between. Germline assignment: CDR1 SNHLY and CDR2 FYNNEI. CDR3 length equals 14 residues. With respect to this clonotype: The antigen is not known.

An expansion of CD8+CD57+ cells by flow cytometry had been shown in patients chosen for sequencing. Acquired aplastic anemia of severe grade affected all patients. No therapy was given to patients before blood sampling. TCR beta VDJ combinations and CDR3 sequences were profiled from genomic DNA. TCRdb passed the reads through MiXCR, listing each CDR3 protein once. Of 150,000 or so distinct CDR3 sequences listed, less than 60% are singletons. Sequencing input: sorted CD4+, CD8+, or CD8+CD57+ T cells (not recorded which) from PBMCs. The chain recombines TRBV2 with TRBJ2-7, with D possibly matching TRBD2 (5 bases). The TCR comes from a human donor with aplastic anemia. DNA of the CDR3: TGTGCCAGCAGCTTATGGGCAGCGGCCTACGAGCAGTACTTC. Translating gives CASSLWAAAYEQYF. The variable domain in full, completed from reference TRBV2 and TRBJ2-7, reads EPEVTQTPSHQVTQMGQEVILRCVPISNHLYFYWYRQILGQKVEFLVSFYNNEISEKSEIFDDQFSVERPDGSNFTLKIRSTKLEDSAMYFCASSLWAAAYEQYFGPGTRLTVT.